A selection of T cell receptor beta chains follows, all from one sample in a study of blood T cell repertoires in COVID-19. Produced via immunoSEQ multiplex PCR; TCRdb's table is partial and in-frame only. The sample lists approximately 230,000 clones, 82% occurring once. The source material was peripheral blood. Receptor source: a woman of 80 years or more with active or convalescent COVID-19. Each CDR3 is given with its conserved first and last residue. D genes are given only for firm matches. Only part of the rows carry a size: once, few, many, or a class if the clone is expanded.

CDR3nt	CDR3aa	j_gene	len	abundance	v_gene	d_gene
TGTGCCAGCAGTTTATTGACGGGGACAGGGGATCTCTACACCTTC	CASSLLTGTGDLYTF	TRBJ1-2	15	NA	TRBV28	TRBD1
TGTGCCAGCCACCCGGGACAGCACAATCAGCCCCAGCATTTT	CASHPGQHNQPQHF	TRBJ1-5	14	NA	TRBV6-5	TRBD1
TGTGCCTGGAGTGTACCTCCAGGTTCGAATGAAAAACTGTTTTTT	CAWSVPPGSNEKLFF	TRBJ1-4	15	NA	TRBV30	NA
TGTGCCAGCAGTGGAGGGACAGGGGCAGATACGCAGTATTTT	CASSGGTGADTQYF	TRBJ2-3	14	NA	TRBV2	TRBD1
TGCGCCAGCAGCCTCGGGGGGAACCTCTATAATTCACCCCTCCACTTT	CASSLGGNLYNSPLHF	TRBJ1-6	16	NA	TRBV5-1	NA
TGCGCCAGCAGCACAAAAACAGAGTACGAGCAGTACTTC	CASSTKTEYEQYF	TRBJ2-7	13	NA	TRBV5-1	NA
TGTGCCAGCAGCTCGGGAGGACAGGGGGCAAACACCGGGGAGCTGTTTTTT	CASSSGGQGANTGELFF	TRBJ2-2	17	NA	TRBV5-4	TRBD1
TGTGCCAGCGACGGGATTGGGGTATACAATGAGCAGTTCTTC	CASDGIGVYNEQFF	TRBJ2-1	14	NA	TRBV7-9	NA
TGTGCCAGCAGGCGGGACAGAACGACCTACGAGCAGTACTTC	CASRRDRTTYEQYF	TRBJ2-7	14	NA	TRBV6-5	NA
TGTGCCAGCAGCCTTGGGACAGGATCTGCCTACGAGCAGTACTTC	CASSLGTGSAYEQYF	TRBJ2-7	15	NA	TRBV5-5	TRBD1
TGTGCCAGCAGCTTTCAGGGGGCCGAGCAGTACTTC	CASSFQGAEQYF	TRBJ2-7	12	NA	TRBV5-6	TRBD1
TGTGCCTGGAGTGGGGTCAGGGGGCGCGTTTCCCGCCATTCACCCCTCCACTTT	CAWSGVRGRVSRHSPLHF	TRBJ1-6	18	NA	TRBV30	TRBD1
TGTGCCACCAGTACCCAGGGCGCCACAGATACGCAGTATTTT	CATSTQGATDTQYF	TRBJ2-3	14	NA	TRBV24-1	NA
TGTGCCTGGAGTTCGGGAGCTGGAAACACCATATATTTT	CAWSSGAGNTIYF	TRBJ1-3	13	few	TRBV30	NA
TGTGCCAGCTCACCACAGACAGGGGGGGAAACTGAAGCTTTCTTT	CASSPQTGGETEAFF	TRBJ1-1	15	NA	TRBV18	TRBD1
TGTGCCAGCAGCTTGGCGGACACTGAAGCTTTCTTT	CASSLADTEAFF	TRBJ1-1	12	NA	TRBV5-4	NA
TGTGCCAGCAGCCCTCCCTGGGGGCGGGGGGGCCCTGAGACCCAGTACTTC	CASSPPWGRGGPETQYF	TRBJ2-5	17	NA	TRBV3-1/TRBV3-2	TRBD2
TGTGCCAGCAGTGCAGGACAGGGGAACACTGAAGCTTTCTTT	CASSAGQGNTEAFF	TRBJ1-1	14	few	TRBV25-1	TRBD1
TGCGCCAGCAGCGTTTTTGGCCTCGACAACGAGCAGTACTTC	CASSVFGLDNEQYF	TRBJ2-7	14	NA	TRBV5-1	NA
TGTGCCAGCAGCTTGCAGGTCATGAACACTGAAGCTTTCTTT	CASSLQVMNTEAFF	TRBJ1-1	14	NA	TRBV7-9	NA
TGTGCCAGCAGTGAATGGGAAGGGGGCCGCGAGCAGTACTTC	CASSEWEGGREQYF	TRBJ2-7	14	NA	TRBV2	TRBD1
TGCGCCAGCAGGTCCCTCGGGGTGGAGCAAAACACCGGGGAGCTGTTTTTT	CASRSLGVEQNTGELFF	TRBJ2-2	17	NA	TRBV10-2	NA